A selection of T cell receptor beta chains follows, all from one sample in a study of control samples from healthy donors and cancer patients. Measured with immunoSEQ multiplex PCR; TCRdb has only the in-frame clones, and not every one. The sample lists around 59,000 clones, more than 85% occurring once. Input material: PBMCs. The origin of the receptors is a man between 40 and 49 years old with colorectal cancer. The conserved cysteine and the conserved F or W are not part of the CDR3 here.

j_gene,v_gene,len,CDR3aa
TRBJ1-2,TRBV18,13,ASSQTPETGNGYT
TRBJ1-2,TRBV29-1,11,SVNFGETYGYT
TRBJ1-1,TRBV9,12,ASSPTGGWTEAF
TRBJ2-6,TRBV19,11,ASKFSGANVLT
TRBJ2-7,TRBV4-3,11,ASSHRLTYEQY
TRBJ2-2,TRBV18,14,ASSPGQASNTGELF
TRBJ2-5,TRBV5-6,13,ASSLGLAGAGTQY
TRBJ2-7,TRBV11-3,13,ASSLMGGIRYEQY
TRBJ1-6,TRBV5-1,12,ASSLGQRNSPLH
TRBJ2-2,TRBV4-1,13,ASSLFGTGTGELF
TRBJ2-7,TRBV25-1,13,ASSTYRGSSYEQY
TRBJ1-6,TRBV3-1/TRBV3-2,12,ASRKGIDNSPLH
TRBJ1-1,TRBV11-2,11,ASSPTQTTEAF
TRBJ2-5,TRBV13,13,ASSGSMGPQETQY
TRBJ1-1,TRBV7-3,10,APGGPGGRAF
TRBJ1-4,TRBV29-1,11,SVRYATNEKLF
TRBJ2-1,TRBV4-1,10,ASSQVAGEQF
TRBJ1-1,TRBV9,13,ASSESKNWNTEAF
TRBJ2-5,TRBV19,13,ASSTWTGTQETQY
TRBJ2-7,TRBV19,12,ASSSRTGDYEQY
TRBJ2-1,TRBV29-1,7,SVAGGRF
TRBJ1-1,TRBV7-8,11,ASSSRRTTEAF
TRBJ2-7,TRBV5-6,11,ASSLIQGYEQY
TRBJ1-2,TRBV30,11,ARKERAVNGYT